This TCR beta chain is from a study of T cell changes during pregnancy in multiple sclerosis. Trimming took 6 bases from V and 8 from J; bases not matched to a gene: 6. Germline-derived CDR1 and CDR2 are WNHNN and SYGVQD (reference sequence). The CDR3 is 15 amino acids. Some clones are missing from TCRdb's copy, which holds only in-frame ones; the method was immunoSEQ multiplex PCR. The sample has 50,000 to 75,000 clones, around 91% seen once. The gene calls are TRBV10-1 and TRBJ2-1; 14 bases match TRBD2. The TCR sequence derives from a female donor in good health, enrolled as a control in a pregnancy study. Sample: peripheral blood, taken after pregnancy. The CDR3 DNA sequence: TGCGCCAGCAGCCCTAGGACTAGCGGGGGGTATGAGCAGTTCTTC. This translates into CASSPRTSGGYEQFF.